At least ten counts were recorded for the clone carrying this T cell receptor (beta chain). What it recognizes is unknown. This specimen belongs to a study of T cells in Graves' hyperthyroidism and ophthalmopathy. It was RNA transcripts that yielded the amplified TCR beta CDR3 regions. First-round RT-PCR with HTBI primers amplified the TCR CDR3 region. One entry per CDR3 protein results from TCRdb running MiXCR on the multiplex PCR reads. Seen here are more than 55,000 distinct CDR3 sequences, under 70% observed once, and the top ten hold about 3.6%. Study-wide points: The authors' 13 V-J model separated ophthalmopathy from stable hyperthyroidism. Ophthalmopathy prediction by the model preceded onset by a median about 6 months. Most expanded thyroid clonotypes above 0.001 recurred in blood.

It was approximately 9.7 ml of fresh peripheral blood that supplied the PBMCs. The TCR originated in a woman aged 55-69 years with Graves' ophthalmopathy. The specimen was blood.

The CDR3 loop is CAGLWRASYNEQFF. Here the CDR3 DNA reads TGTGCCGGTCTATGGCGGGCTTCCTACAATGAGCAGTTCTTC. This chain connects TRBV19 to TRBJ2-1; possibly TRBD2 for D (5 bases). CDR3 length: 14 amino acids. Trimming removed 11 bases from V and 1 base from J, with 15 bases in between. Germline V CDR1 and CDR2: LNHDA, SQIVND (reference sequence).